The 11 T cell receptor beta chains presented below share a single source sample, sequenced in a study of cytomegalovirus exposure and HLA in healthy donors. PCR was performed using 60 Vbeta and 13 Jbeta primers. Here immunoSEQ multiplex PCR was the method, and the copy in TCRdb shows in-frame clones only, minus some. The sample has some 150,000 clones; under 80% are singletons. The sample consisted of PBMCs. These receptors were collected from a man aged 30 to 45 in good health and CMV-seronegative.

The chain employs TRBV2 and TRBJ1-1; D may be TRBD1 (6 bases). The CDR3 consists of 14 residues. The germline CDR1 and CDR2 sequences are SNHLY and FYNNEI. Trimming removed 0 bases at V and 4 bases at J, with 9 bases between. The CDR3 loop is CASSEARGGTEAFF. The CDR3 DNA follows: TGTGCCAGCAGTGAAGCGAGGGGGGGCACTGAAGCTTTCTTT.

The chain recombines TRBV9 with TRBJ2-7; D call uncertain. Deletions cut 0 bases from V and 2 bases from J, with 6 bases between. The CDR3 runs to 13 residues. Germline values: CDR1 SGDLS, CDR2 YYNGEE. In DNA form, the CDR3 reads TGTGCCAGCAGCGTAGGTTCAACCTACGAGCAGTACTTC. Amino acids: CASSVGSTYEQYF.

The chain combines TRBV6-1 with TRBJ1-2; TRBD1 matches at 8 bases. The trim removed 6 bases at V and 6 bases at J, leaving 3 bases unmatched. The CDR3 runs 12 residues. Germline V gives CDR1 MNHNS, CDR2 SASEGT. CDR3 residues: CASRRTGNGYTF. In DNA, the CDR3 is TGTGCCAGCAGGAGGACAGGGAATGGCTACACCTTC.

This clone was detected only once. V usage is TRBV29-1 and J usage is TRBJ1-1, with 7 bases identical to TRBD1. V trimming: 6 bases; J trimming: 6 bases; junction bases outside the gene matches: 10. The CDR3 runs 13 residues. Germline V gene sequence: CDR1 SQVTM, CDR2 ANQGSEA. The CDR3: CSVGRQGTAEAFF. CDR3 bases: TGCAGCGTGGGTAGACAGGGCACAGCTGAAGCTTTCTTT.

This chain links TRBV30 with TRBJ2-2; no clear D gene. Trimming took off 3 bases at V and 0 bases at J, with 8 bases between the two ends. The CDR3 runs 14 residues. CDR1 GTSNPN and CDR2 SVGIG come from the germline V gene (reference sequence). The CDR3 protein is CAWSAGTNTGELFF. As DNA, the CDR3 is TGTGCCTGGAGCGCAGGTACGAACACCGGGGAGCTGTTTTTT.

This chain joins TRBV5-1 and TRBJ2-1; 7 nucleotides align to TRBD1. V gave up 2 bases and J gave up 4 bases; unmatched junction bases: 9. Germline V gives CDR1 SGHRS, CDR2 YFSETQ. CDR3 length equals 16 residues. In DNA, the CDR3 is TGCGCCAGCAGCTTCGGTGTTGGACAGGAGTACAATGAGCAGTTCTTC. It specifies CASSFGVGQEYNEQFF.

The rearrangement uses TRBV5-1 and TRBJ2-3; 9 nucleotides match TRBD1. Germline V CDR1 and CDR2: SGHRS, YFSETQ. This CDR3 spans 15 amino acids. J gave up 3 bases and V 2 bases, and 4 bases lay outside the gene matches. The CDR3 loop reads CASSLQGAGTDTQYF. CDR3 nucleotides: TGCGCCAGCAGCTTACAGGGGGCAGGGACAGATACGCAGTATTTT.

The chain is built from TRBV4-2 and TRBJ2-3, with TRBD2 matching 15 bases. Germline V gene lookup returns CDR1 LGHNA and CDR2 YNFKEQ. J gave up 4 bases and V 1 base, and 0 bases lay outside the gene matches. The CDR3 is 16 amino acids. The CDR3 spells CASSQGTSGGADTQYF. DNA of the CDR3: TGTGCCAGCAGCCAAGGGACTAGCGGGGGGGCAGATACGCAGTATTTT.

The rearrangement uses TRBV6-1 and TRBJ1-4, with D unresolved. V lost 0 bases, J lost 0 bases, and 14 bases lay in between. This CDR3 comprises 18 residues. Per the germline V gene, CDR1 is MNHNS and CDR2 is SASEGT. In nucleotides, the CDR3 is TGTGCCAGCAGTGAAGCTAGGGCGGGAGAAGCAACTAATGAAAAACTGTTTTTT. Translating gives CASSEARAGEATNEKLFF.

The J gene is TRBJ1-1, the V gene TRBV28; maybe TRBD1 (6 bases). The germline V and J ends were trimmed by 10 bases and 0 bases, with 15 bases remaining between them. Germline V gives CDR1 MDHEN, CDR2 SYDVKM. The CDR3 is 14 residues long. The DNA for the CDR3 is TGTGCCATCAAGGACAGCCAGATGAACACTGAAGCTTTCTTT. This translates into CAIKDSQMNTEAFF.

The genes are TRBV15 and TRBJ2-1; 7 bases line up with TRBD1. CDR3 size: 16 residues. V gave up 2 bases and J gave up 2 bases; unmatched junction bases: 6. The germline V gene has CDR1 LNHNV and CDR2 YYDKDF (reference sequence). The DNA of the CDR3 is TGTGCCACCAGCAGACCGACAGGGACAACCTACAATGAGCAGTTCTTC. Its translation: CATSRPTGTTYNEQFF.